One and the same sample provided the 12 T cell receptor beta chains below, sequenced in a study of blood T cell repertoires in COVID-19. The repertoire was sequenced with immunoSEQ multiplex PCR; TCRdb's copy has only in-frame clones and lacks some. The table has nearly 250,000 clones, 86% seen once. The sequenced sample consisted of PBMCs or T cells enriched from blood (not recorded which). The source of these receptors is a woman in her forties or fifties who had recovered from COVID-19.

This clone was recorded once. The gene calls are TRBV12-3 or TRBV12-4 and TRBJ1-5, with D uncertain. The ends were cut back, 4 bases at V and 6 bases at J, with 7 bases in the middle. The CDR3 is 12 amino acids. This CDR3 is CASSYHGQPQHF. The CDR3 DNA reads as TGTGCCAGCAGTTACCACGGTCAGCCCCAGCATTTT.

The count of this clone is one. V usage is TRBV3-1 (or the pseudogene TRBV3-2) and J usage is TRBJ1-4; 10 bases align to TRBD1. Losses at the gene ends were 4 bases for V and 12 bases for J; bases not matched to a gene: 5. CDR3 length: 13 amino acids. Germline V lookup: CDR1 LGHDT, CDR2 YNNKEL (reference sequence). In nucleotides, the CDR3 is TGTGCCAGCAGCCCGCCGGACAGGGGGGAACTGTTTTTT. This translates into CASSPPDRGELFF.

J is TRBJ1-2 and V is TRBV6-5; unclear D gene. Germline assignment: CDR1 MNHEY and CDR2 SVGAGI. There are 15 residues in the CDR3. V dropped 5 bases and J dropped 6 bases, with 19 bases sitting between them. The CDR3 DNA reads TGTGCCAGCAGTCCAGAGATCGGGTCAGTTCATGGCTACACCTTC. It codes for CASSPEIGSVHGYTF.

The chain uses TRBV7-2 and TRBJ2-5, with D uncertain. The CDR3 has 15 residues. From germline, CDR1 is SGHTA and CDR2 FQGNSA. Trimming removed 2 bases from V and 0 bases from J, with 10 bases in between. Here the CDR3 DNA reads TGTGCCAGCAGCTTATTGCGGTGGTACCAAGAGACCCAGTACTTC. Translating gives CASSLLRWYQETQYF.

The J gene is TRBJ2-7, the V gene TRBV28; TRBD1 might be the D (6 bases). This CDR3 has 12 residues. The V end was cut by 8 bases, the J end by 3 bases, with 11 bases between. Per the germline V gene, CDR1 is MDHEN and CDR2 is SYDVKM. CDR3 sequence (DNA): TGTGCCAGCGCCAACAGGGTCTACGAGCAGTACTTC. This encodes CASANRVYEQYF.

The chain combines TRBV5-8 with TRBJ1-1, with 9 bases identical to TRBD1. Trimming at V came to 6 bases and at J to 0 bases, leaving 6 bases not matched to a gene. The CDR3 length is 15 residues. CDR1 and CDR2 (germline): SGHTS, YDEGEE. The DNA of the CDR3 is TGTGCCAGCAACTTACAGGGGGCCTTGAACACTGAAGCTTTCTTT. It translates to CASNLQGALNTEAFF.

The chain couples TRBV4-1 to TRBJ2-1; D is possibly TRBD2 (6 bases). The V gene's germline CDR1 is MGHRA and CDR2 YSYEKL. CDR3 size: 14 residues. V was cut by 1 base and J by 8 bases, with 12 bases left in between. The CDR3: CASSQVPLAHEQFF. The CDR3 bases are TGCGCCAGCAGCCAAGTCCCACTAGCACATGAGCAGTTCTTC.

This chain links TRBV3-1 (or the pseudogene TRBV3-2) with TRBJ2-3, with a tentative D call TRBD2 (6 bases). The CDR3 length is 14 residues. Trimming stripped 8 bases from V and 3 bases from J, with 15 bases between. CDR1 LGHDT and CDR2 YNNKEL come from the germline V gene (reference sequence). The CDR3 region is CASGGGVSTDTQYF. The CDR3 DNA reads TGTGCCAGCGGTGGCGGGGTTTCAACAGATACGCAGTATTTT.

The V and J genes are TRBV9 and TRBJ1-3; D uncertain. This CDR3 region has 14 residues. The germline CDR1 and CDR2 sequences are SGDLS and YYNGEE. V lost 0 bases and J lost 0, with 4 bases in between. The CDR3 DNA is TGTGCCAGCAGCGTAGTAGACTCTGGAAACACCATATATTTT. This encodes CASSVVDSGNTIYF.

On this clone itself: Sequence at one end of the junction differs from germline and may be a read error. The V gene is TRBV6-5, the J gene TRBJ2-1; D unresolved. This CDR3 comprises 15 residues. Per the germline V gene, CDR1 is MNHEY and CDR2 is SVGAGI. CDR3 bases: TGTGCCAGCAGCTACTCATTTACTTTCGACAATGAGCAGTTCTTC. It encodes CASSYSFTFDNEQFF.

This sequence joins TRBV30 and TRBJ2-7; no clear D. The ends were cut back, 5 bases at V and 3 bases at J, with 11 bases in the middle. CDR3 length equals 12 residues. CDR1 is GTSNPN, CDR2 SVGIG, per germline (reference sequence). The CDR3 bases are TGTGCCTGGGGAGATTTGAGCTACGAGCAGTACTTC. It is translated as CAWGDLSYEQYF.

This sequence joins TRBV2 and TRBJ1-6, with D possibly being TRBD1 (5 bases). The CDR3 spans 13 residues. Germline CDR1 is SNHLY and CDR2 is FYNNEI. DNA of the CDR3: TGTGGAGCGGGGGTAGACTATAATTCACCCCTCCACTTT. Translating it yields CGAGVDYNSPLHF.